The rows below give T cell receptor beta chains drawn from one sample of a study of immune evolution from preneoplasia to lung adenocarcinoma. Only in-frame clones appear in the TCRdb table, and some are missing; sequencing was by immunoSEQ multiplex PCR. The sample gives 9,000 to 10,000 clones, roughly 90% of which show up once; approximately 2.2% is in the top ten. Material: FFPE invasive lung adenocarcinoma tissue. The source of these receptors is a person between 65 and 80 years old with invasive lung adenocarcinoma. CDR3s include the opening cysteine and the closing phenylalanine or tryptophan. D genes are given only for firm matches. For some rows the clone size is stated as once, few or many, or as a class when expanded; others skip it.

NA NA TRBJ2-7 TRBV7-9 TGTGCCAGCAGCTTAGCTGACCGCGTAGTAGTCGAGCAGTACTTC CASSLADRVVVEQYF
NA NA TRBJ2-7 TRBV4-1 TGCGCCAGCAGCCTGAGATGGCCGCGTGAGGACGAGCAGTACTTC CASSLRWPREDEQYF
NA NA TRBJ1-1 TRBV5-8 TGTGCCAGCAGCTACTGGGCCCTGAACACTGAAGCTTTCTTT CASSYWALNTEAFF
NA NA TRBJ2-6 TRBV4-1 TGCGCCAGCAGCCAGAGTTCTGGGGCCAACGTCCTGACTTTC CASSQSSGANVLTF
NA NA TRBJ2-3 TRBV20-1 TGCAGTGCTACAACAGATACGCAGTATTTT CSATTDTQYF
NA NA TRBJ2-6 TRBV12-5 TGTGCTAGTGGTCTCCGATCAGGACAAAGTCGGGCCAACGTCCTGACTTTC CASGLRSGQSRANVLTF
NA TRBD1 TRBJ1-1 TRBV5-1 TGCGCCAGCAGCTTGGGAAGGGGGCGATCGAACGAGGCTTTCTTT CASSLGRGRSNEAFF
NA NA TRBJ1-5 TRBV29-1 TGCAGCGTTGTCCTCGGGGCAGGGGACAGCAATCAGCCCCAGCATTTT CSVVLGAGDSNQPQHF
NA TRBD1 TRBJ1-3 TRBV28 TGTGCCAGCAGTCCAGGGGGCCCCCTTGGAAACACCATATATTTT CASSPGGPLGNTIYF
NA TRBD1 TRBJ2-2 TRBV19 TGTGCCAGTACCGAGACAGGGTCTCGAACCGGGGAGCTGTTTTTT CASTETGSRTGELFF
NA NA TRBJ1-1 TRBV19 TGTGCCAGTAGTATGGGACACCAGAACACTGAAGCTTTCTTT CASSMGHQNTEAFF
NA NA TRBJ1-1 TRBV29-1 TGCAGCGTTGTAGGCGTTACCGAAGGGGCTTTCTTT CSVVGVTEGAFF
NA NA TRBJ1-1 TRBV7-2 TGTGCCAGCAGCTTAGCGTTGGGGGTGAACACTGAAGCTTTCTTT CASSLALGVNTEAFF
NA NA TRBJ1-5 TRBV2 TGTGCCAGCACTTATGGGAACTCTCAGCCCCAGCATTTT CASTYGNSQPQHF
NA NA TRBJ1-3 TRBV5-6 TGTGCCAGCAGCTCCGTGGGGGGACCAGGAAACACCATATATTTT CASSSVGGPGNTIYF
NA NA TRBJ2-7 TRBV7-2 TGTGCCAGCAGCTTAGCTGGAAGGTCCTACGAGCAGTACTTC CASSLAGRSYEQYF
NA TRBD1 TRBJ1-2 TRBV14 TGTGCCAGCAGCCCTACAGGGGTGGACTATGGCTACACCTTC CASSPTGVDYGYTF
NA NA TRBJ1-1 TRBV27 TGTGCCAGCAGCTCCCGAATCCCCGAAGTGAACACTGAAGCTTTCTTT CASSSRIPEVNTEAFF
NA NA TRBJ1-3 TRBV7-8 TGTGCCAGCAGCATAAGGGACGGTTTCTCTGGAAACACCATATATTTT CASSIRDGFSGNTIYF
NA NA TRBJ1-2 TRBV27 TGTGCCAGCAGCACAGGTTCAGAGAATAACTATGGCTACACCTTC CASSTGSENNYGYTF
NA NA TRBJ2-7 TRBV28 TGTGCCAGCAGTTTATGGATAGGGTCTGATTACGAGCAGTACTTC CASSLWIGSDYEQYF
NA TRBD1 TRBJ1-6 TRBV15 TGTGCCACCAGCAGATTGGAGGGGGCAAGATCACCCCTCCACTTT CATSRLEGARSPLHF
NA TRBD1 TRBJ1-5 TRBV27 TGTGCCAGCAGTTCCGGGACAGGGCTCCTGCCCCAGCATTTT CASSSGTGLLPQHF
NA NA TRBJ1-5 TRBV27 TGTGCCAGCAGTCACCAGAATAGCAATCAGCCCCAGCATTTT CASSHQNSNQPQHF
NA TRBD2 TRBJ2-1 TRBV2 TGTGCCAGCAGGGATCTAGCGGGTAACAATGAGCAGTTCTTC CASRDLAGNNEQFF
NA TRBD2 TRBJ2-5 TRBV4-2 TGTGCCAGCAGCCGGCCGGGACTAGCGGGAGTGGGAGAGACCCAGTACTTC CASSRPGLAGVGETQYF
NA NA TRBJ2-7 TRBV15 TGTGCCACCAGCCCGGGACTCTACGAGCAGTACTTC CATSPGLYEQYF
NA TRBD1 TRBJ2-5 TRBV11-2 TGTGCCAGCAGCTTACAGGGACAGGTTTCGGAGACCCAGTACTTC CASSLQGQVSETQYF
NA TRBD1 TRBJ2-6 TRBV9 TGTGCCAGCAGCGCCCGACAGGGACAGCGCTCTGGGGCCAACGTCCTGACTTTC CASSARQGQRSGANVLTF
NA TRBD1 TRBJ2-5 TRBV2 TGTGCCAGCAGTGAGCAGGGGGCGTACCAAGAGACCCAGTACTTC CASSEQGAYQETQYF
NA TRBD1 TRBJ2-3 TRBV9 TGTGCCAGCAGCGTAGAAGGGGGCGACACAGATACGCAGTATTTT CASSVEGGDTDTQYF
NA NA TRBJ1-1 TRBV30 TGTGCCTGGGATCTCGGGCCGGGCACTGAAGCTTTCTTT CAWDLGPGTEAFF
NA NA TRBJ2-6 TRBV28 TGTGCCAGCAGTTTGAGCTCTGGGGCCAACGTCCTGACTTTC CASSLSSGANVLTF
NA NA TRBJ1-5 TRBV29-1 TGCAGCGTTGTGGACCCAACCCATAGCAATCAGCCCCAGCATTTT CSVVDPTHSNQPQHF
once TRBD2 TRBJ2-3 TRBV29-1 TGCAGCGTTGTTTCTAGCGGGAGCTCGTCACATACGCAGTATTTT CSVVSSGSSSHTQYF
NA TRBD1 TRBJ1-4 TRBV30 TGTGCCTGGAGCCAAGGGACAGTTAATGAAAAACTGTTTTTT CAWSQGTVNEKLFF
few NA TRBJ1-1 TRBV5-1 TGCGCCAGCAGCTTGATTGGGGATGGAGGGACTGAAGCTTTCTTT CASSLIGDGGTEAFF
NA NA TRBJ2-3 TRBV7-3 TGTGCCAGCAGCGGCAGCTTCACAGATACGCAGTATTTT CASSGSFTDTQYF
NA NA TRBJ2-7 TRBV2 TGTGCCAGCAGTGAAAATGACTACGAGCAGTACTTC CASSENDYEQYF
NA TRBD2 TRBJ2-7 TRBV5-4 TGTGCCAGCAGCTTAAGGACTAGCGGGACCTACGAGCAGTACTTC CASSLRTSGTYEQYF
NA NA TRBJ2-7 TRBV27 TGTGCCAGCAGTACCCGACAGATGAACATTGACTACGAGCAGTACTTC CASSTRQMNIDYEQYF
NA TRBD1 TRBJ2-3 TRBV2 TGTGCCAGCAGCGCAGGGGGCGAAGATACGCAGTATTTT CASSAGGEDTQYF
few NA TRBJ2-7 TRBV10-3 TGTGCCATCAGTGAGGAGGGGACGTATGACGAGCAGTACTTC CAISEEGTYDEQYF
once NA TRBJ2-1 TRBV6-5 TGTGCCAGCAGTTCCTACAAGGACAGCTCCTACAATGAGCAGTTCTTC CASSSYKDSSYNEQFF
NA NA TRBJ1-2 TRBV14 TGTGCCAGCAGCCAAGGGGACGGCGTTGGCTATGGCTACACCTTC CASSQGDGVGYGYTF
few TRBD1 TRBJ1-1 TRBV27 TGTGCCAGCAGTTCACGGACAGGGGCGCGGGCGGCTGAAGCTTTCTTT CASSSRTGARAAEAFF
NA TRBD1 TRBJ2-7 TRBV2 TGTGCCAGCAGTTTACGACAGGGGCCATACGAGCAGTACTTC CASSLRQGPYEQYF
NA TRBD1 TRBJ2-1 TRBV4-1 TGCGCCAGCAGCCAACCCTGGGGACAGGGGGCTGGGGAGCAGTTCTTC CASSQPWGQGAGEQFF
NA NA TRBJ1-5 TRBV6-1 TGTGCCAGCAGTGAAGTTGGGGCGCGGGGCAATCAGCCCCAGCATTTT CASSEVGARGNQPQHF
once NA TRBJ2-3 TRBV11-2 TGTGCCAGCAGCTCCAGGGCTACTTACACAGATACGCAGTATTTT CASSSRATYTDTQYF
NA TRBD2 TRBJ2-5 TRBV6-5 TGTGCCAGCAGTTCCATCACTAGCGGGGGTGAGACCCAGTACTTC CASSSITSGGETQYF
NA TRBD1 TRBJ1-4 TRBV5-1 TGCGCCAGCAGATCCGGGACAGGGGGGGAAAAACTGTTTTTT CASRSGTGGEKLFF
NA NA TRBJ2-7 TRBV29-1 TGCAGCGTCGAGTTGGGGTTGTCCTACGAGCAGTACTTC CSVELGLSYEQYF
once TRBD1 TRBJ1-2 TRBV6-5 TGTGCCAGCAGTTACGGACAGGGGAACTATGGCTACACCTTC CASSYGQGNYGYTF
NA NA TRBJ2-1 TRBV5-1 TGCGCCAGCAGCAGGGACCTCAATGAGCAGTTCTTC CASSRDLNEQFF
few TRBD2 TRBJ2-1 TRBV10-3 TGTGCCATCAGTAGACCCGGGACTAGCGCCCACAATGAGCAGTTCTTC CAISRPGTSAHNEQFF
NA NA TRBJ1-3 TRBV30 TGTGCCTGGAGTGTATTTCCGAGCTCTGGAAACACCATATATTTT CAWSVFPSSGNTIYF
NA NA TRBJ2-3 TRBV7-9 TGTGCCAGCAGCTTAGGGTTCTCGCGAGCAGATACGCAGTATTTT CASSLGFSRADTQYF